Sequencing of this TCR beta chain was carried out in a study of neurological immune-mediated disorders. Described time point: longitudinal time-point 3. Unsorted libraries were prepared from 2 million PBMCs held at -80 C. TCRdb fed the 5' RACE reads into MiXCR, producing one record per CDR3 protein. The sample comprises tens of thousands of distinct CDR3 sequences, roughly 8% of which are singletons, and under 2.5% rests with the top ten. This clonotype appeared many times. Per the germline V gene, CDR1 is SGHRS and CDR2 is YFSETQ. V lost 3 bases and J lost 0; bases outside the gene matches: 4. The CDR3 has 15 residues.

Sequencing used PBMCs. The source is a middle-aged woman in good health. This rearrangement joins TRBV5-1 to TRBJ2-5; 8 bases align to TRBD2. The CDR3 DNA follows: TGCGCCAGCAGCTATAGCGGGGCGTACCAAGAGACCCAGTACTTC. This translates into CASSYSGAYQETQYF.